A single sample gave rise to the 32 T cell receptor beta chains below, sequenced in a study of cytomegalovirus exposure and HLA in healthy donors. Use of 60 Vbeta and 13 Jbeta primers characterized the PCR. Produced via immunoSEQ multiplex PCR; TCRdb's table is partial and in-frame only. The top ten hold approximately 1.3% of the sample, which has 150,000 to 200,000 clones, roughly a tenth seen once. The specimen sequenced was PBMCs. The source of these receptors is a woman aged 30 to 39 in good health and CMV-seropositive.

This clone was detected a few times. The chain links TRBV5-1 to TRBJ2-3, with 8 bases fitting TRBD2. Trimming removed 2 bases from V and 1 base from J; junction bases left unmatched: 12. The V gene's germline CDR1 is SGHRS and CDR2 YFSETQ. The CDR3 totals 18 residues. The CDR3 sequence is CASSLLAGSSFGTDTQYF. The DNA for the CDR3 is TGCGCCAGCAGCTTATTAGCGGGGTCGAGTTTTGGCACAGATACGCAGTATTTT.

Written as DNA, the CDR3 is TGCGCCAGCAGCCCCGTGCCGACCACAGGCCCTGGGGGAAACACCATATATTTT. It translates to CASSPVPTTGPGGNTIYF. The V and J genes are TRBV5-1 and TRBJ1-3, with D maybe TRBD1 (5 bases). V shed 4 bases and J shed 4 bases, with 24 bases lying between them. The CDR3 contains 18 residues. The germline gives CDR1 SGHRS, CDR2 YFSETQ. Full variable domain (outside the CDR3, taken from reference TRBV5-1 and TRBJ1-3): KAGVTQTPRYLIKTRGQQVTLSCSPISGHRSVSWYQQTPGQGLQFLFEYFSETQRNKGNFPGRFSGRQFSNSRSEMNVSTLELGDSALYLCASSPVPTTGPGGNTIYFGEGSWLTVV.

This clone has a handful of counts. CDR3 in amino acids: CASSTTDSTEKLFF. The DNA of the CDR3 is TGTGCCAGTAGTACAACGGACAGCACTGAAAAACTGTTTTTT. J is TRBJ1-4 and V is TRBV19, with D possibly being TRBD1 (6 bases). Germline values: CDR1 LNHDA, CDR2 SQIVND (reference sequence). The CDR3 length is 14 residues. With 4 bases removed from V and 7 bases from J, the gap between germline ends came to 13 bases. Filled out from reference TRBV19 and TRBJ1-4, the complete variable domain reads DGGITQSPKYLFRKEGQNVTLSCEQNLNHDAMYWYRQDPGQGLRLIYYSQIVNDFQKGDIAEGYSVSREKKESFPLTVTSAQKNPTAFYLCASSTTDSTEKLFFGSGTQLSVL.

This clone was counted a few times. The chain uses TRBV10-2 and TRBJ1-1; D unclear. Germline V gene lookup returns CDR1 WSHSY and CDR2 SAAADI. This CDR3 region has 12 residues. The V end lost 0 bases, the J end lost 7 bases, and 6 bases lay between the germline ends. CDR3 nucleotide sequence: TGCGCCAGCAGTGAGTCAATTAATGAAGCTTTCTTT. Translated, it gives CASSESINEAFF.

The rearrangement links TRBV7-9 to TRBJ1-2, with a tentative D call TRBD1 (6 bases). CDR3 size: 17 residues. CDR1 is SEHNR, CDR2 FQNEAQ, per germline (reference sequence). The V end was cut by 2 bases, the J end by 6 bases, with 22 bases between. The CDR3 nucleotides read TGTGCCAGCAGCTTATCCACAGGGATGGACCAACTCCATGGCTACACCTTC. It specifies CASSLSTGMDQLHGYTF. The full variable domain, its missing parts supplied by reference TRBV7-9 and TRBJ1-2, is DTGVSQNPRHKITKRGQNVTFRCDPISEHNRLYWYRQTLGQGPEFLTYFQNEAQLEKSRLLSDRFSAERPKGSFSTLEIQRTEQGDSAMYLCASSLSTGMDQLHGYTFGSGTRLTVV.

The chain recombines TRBV9 with TRBJ2-3; 9 bases are shared with TRBD2. Germline CDR1 SGDLS, CDR2 YYNGEE. The V segment lost 0 bases and the J segment 4 bases; nucleotides outside the gene matches: 3. This CDR3 is 15 amino acids long. CDR3 sequence: CASSVVSGSSDTQYF. In nucleotides, the CDR3 is TGTGCCAGCAGCGTAGTTAGCGGGAGCTCAGATACGCAGTATTTT.

This clone was recorded a few times. This sequence joins TRBV9 and TRBJ1-3; D is unresolved. The germline V gene has CDR1 SGDLS and CDR2 YYNGEE. V dropped 4 bases and J dropped 4 bases, with 15 bases sitting between them. This CDR3 contains 15 residues. The CDR3 loop reads CASSPPRESGNTIYF. The DNA for the CDR3 is TGTGCCAGCAGCCCCCCCCGGGAGTCCGGAAACACCATATATTTT. The complete variable domain, with remaining parts taken from reference TRBV9 and TRBJ1-3, reads DSGVTQTPKHLITATGQRVTLRCSPRSGDLSVYWYQQSLDQGLQFLIQYYNGEERAKGNILERFSAQQFPDLHSELNLSSLELGDSALYFCASSPPRESGNTIYFGEGSWLTVV.

The chain carries TRBV25-1 and TRBJ2-7; 10 bases align to TRBD1. CDR1 and CDR2 (germline): MGHDK, SYGVNS. The V gene end was trimmed by 4 bases and the J gene end by 4 bases; junction bases not matched to a gene: 1. The CDR3 spans 13 residues. The CDR3 is CASSGDRGYEQYF. The CDR3 nucleotides are TGTGCCAGCAGTGGGGACAGGGGATACGAGCAGTACTTC.

The CDR3 protein is CASSLEGGELFF. The CDR3 bases are TGTGCCAGCAGTTTGGAGGGCGGGGAGCTGTTTTTT. The rearrangement uses TRBV27 and TRBJ2-2, with a tentative D call TRBD2 (6 bases). There are 12 residues in the CDR3. The V end was cut by 3 bases, the J end by 7 bases, with 6 bases between. Germline CDR1 MNHEY, CDR2 SMNVEV (reference sequence).

The chain is built from TRBV5-6 and TRBJ1-3, with D uncertain. Trimming took 2 bases from V and 7 from J, leaving 7 bases between them. This CDR3 region has 12 residues. CDR1 SGHDT and CDR2 YYEEEE come from the germline V gene. CDR3 protein: CASSLAANTIYF. The CDR3 DNA sequence: TGTGCCAGCAGCTTAGCGGCGAACACCATATATTTT. Full variable domain (outside the CDR3, taken from reference TRBV5-6 and TRBJ1-3): DAGVTQSPTHLIKTRGQQVTLRCSPKSGHDTVSWYQQALGQGPQFIFQYYEEEERQRGNFPDRFSGHQFPNYSSELNVNALLLGDSALYLCASSLAANTIYFGEGSWLTVV.

The chain recombines TRBV5-4 with TRBJ2-3, with 8 nucleotides matching TRBD2. CDR3 length: 16 residues. V lost 3 bases, J lost 0 bases, and 6 bases stayed unmatched. Germline-derived CDR1 and CDR2 are SGHNT and YYREEE (reference sequence). This CDR3 reads CASSSSGRLSTDTQYF. CDR3 DNA sequence: TGTGCCAGCAGCTCCAGCGGGAGATTGAGCACAGATACGCAGTATTTT.

The chain combines TRBV5-1 with TRBJ1-1; TRBD1 aligns across 9 bases. V gave up 5 bases and J gave up 4 bases; unmatched junction bases: 9. This CDR3 spans 15 amino acids. The germline CDR1 and CDR2 sequences are SGHRS and YFSETQ. CDR3 sequence: CASSQGRTGATEAFF. The CDR3 bases are TGCGCCAGCAGTCAAGGACGGACAGGGGCCACTGAAGCTTTCTTT.

The V gene is TRBV7-9, the J gene TRBJ2-5, with 7 bases aligning to TRBD1. The V and J ends lost 10 bases and 1 base, in that order; junction bases with no gene match: 3. This CDR3 has 12 residues. CDR1 and CDR2 (germline): SEHNR, FQNEAQ (reference sequence). CDR3 bases: TGTGCCACCCGACAGGGCCAAGAGACCCAGTACTTC. Its protein product is CATRQGQETQYF.

About this clone: The junction departs from germline at one end; a sequencing error may be responsible. The chain combines TRBV15 with TRBJ2-1; TRBD2 aligns across 10 bases. The CDR3 loop spans 14 amino acids. Germline values: CDR1 LNHNV, CDR2 YYDKDF (reference sequence). The chain's CDR3 is CATSITSGKDEQLF. DNA of the CDR3: TGTGCCACCAGCATTACTAGCGGGAAGGATGAGCAGCTCTTC.

This clone was observed a few times. The gene calls are TRBV11-2 and TRBJ2-1; TRBD2 matches 13 bases. From germline, CDR1 is SGHAT and CDR2 FQNNGV. This CDR3 has 16 amino acids. Trimming cost V 5 bases and J 3 bases; bases outside gene matches: 4. The CDR3 protein is CASSSRLAGGYNEQFF. In DNA, the CDR3 is TGTGCCAGCAGCAGCAGACTAGCGGGAGGCTACAATGAGCAGTTCTTC.

This clone was counted between two and nine times. Sequence at one end of the junction differs from germline and may be a read error. The DNA for the CDR3 is TGTGCCAGCAGCCTTGGGGGGTTGAACCCTGAAGCTTTCTTT. Residues: CASSLGGLNPEAFF. The gene calls are TRBV2 and TRBJ1-1; perhaps TRBD1 as D (5 bases). Germline CDR1 reads SNHLY; CDR2 reads FYNNEI. This CDR3 spans 14 amino acids.

The chain combines TRBV6-1 with TRBJ2-5; a weak D match, TRBD2 (6 bases). Trimming removed 6 bases at V and 7 bases at J, with 15 bases between. Germline values: CDR1 MNHNS, CDR2 SASEGT. The CDR3 runs to 13 residues. Here the CDR3 DNA reads TGTGCCAGCAGCCAGGGACTGGCGGGGACCCAGTACTTC. It codes for CASSQGLAGTQYF.

This clone appeared a few times. CDR3 nucleotide sequence: TGTGCCAGCAGCGGATCGGACTCCGACCTGCATGGCTACACCTTC. Its protein product is CASSGSDSDLHGYTF. This rearrangement joins TRBV6-5 to TRBJ1-2, with D unclear. Trimming stripped 6 bases from V and 6 bases from J, with 20 bases between. The CDR3 covers 15 residues. Germline lookup yields CDR1 MNHEY and CDR2 SVGAGI.

The chain employs TRBV6-1 and TRBJ1-1, with TRBD1 as a possible D gene (5 bases). The CDR3 runs to 14 residues. Germline V CDR1 and CDR2: MNHNS, SASEGT. Trimming removed 6 bases from V and 4 bases from J, with 15 bases in between. The CDR3 region has the DNA TGTGCCAGCAGGGAGGGGTCGCCAATCACTGAAGCTTTCTTT. Translated: CASREGSPITEAFF.

The chain carries TRBV6-5 and TRBJ2-7; weak D call: TRBD2 (6 bases). The V gene's germline CDR1 is MNHEY and CDR2 SVGAGI. The CDR3 runs to 13 residues. V shed 2 bases and J shed 3 bases, with 8 bases lying between them. The DNA for the CDR3 is TGTGCCAGCAGTTACGGGGGGATCTACGAGCAGTACTTC. As protein: CASSYGGIYEQYF.

This clone was seen a handful of times. This chain uses TRBV5-1 with TRBJ2-3, with 13 bases identical to TRBD2. The V segment lost 5 bases and the J segment 3 bases; nucleotides outside the gene matches: 3. The germline V gene encodes CDR1 SGHRS and CDR2 YFSETQ. The CDR3 covers 15 residues. CDR3 amino acids: CASRWGLAGTDTQYF. The CDR3, as DNA: TGCGCCAGCAGATGGGGACTAGCGGGGACAGATACGCAGTATTTT.

The rearrangement uses TRBV14 and TRBJ2-4, with unresolved D. Trimming took off 3 bases at V and 0 bases at J, with 12 bases between the two ends. Germline V gives CDR1 SGHDN, CDR2 FVKESK. The CDR3 totals 16 residues. The CDR3 DNA is TGTGCCAGCAGCCAGTTTCCGGGTGGAGCCAAAAACATTCAGTACTTC. It yields the protein CASSQFPGGAKNIQYF.

V is TRBV9 and J is TRBJ1-1, with D possibly being TRBD1 (6 bases). CDR3 size: 14 residues. Germline loops: CDR1 SGDLS, CDR2 YYNGEE. The V gene lost 3 bases and the J gene lost 3 bases, with 12 bases spanning the gap. In nucleotides, the CDR3 is TGTGCCAGCAGCGCGACAGGTCGGGACACTGAAGCTTTCTTT. Translating gives CASSATGRDTEAFF. The full variable domain, completed using reference TRBV9 and TRBJ1-1, is DSGVTQTPKHLITATGQRVTLRCSPRSGDLSVYWYQQSLDQGLQFLIQYYNGEERAKGNILERFSAQQFPDLHSELNLSSLELGDSALYFCASSATGRDTEAFFGQGTRLTVV.

This clone was counted only a few times. This rearrangement joins TRBV5-1 to TRBJ2-1, with 12 bases fitting TRBD2. The CDR3 consists of 16 residues. Germline values: CDR1 SGHRS, CDR2 YFSETQ. Germline trimming cut 2 bases from V and 4 bases from J; bases unmatched to any gene: 4. In DNA, the CDR3 is TGCGCCAGCAGCTTCACTAGCGGGAGGCTTTACAATGAGCAGTTCTTC. The encoded protein is CASSFTSGRLYNEQFF. The complete variable domain, with remaining parts taken from reference TRBV5-1 and TRBJ2-1, reads KAGVTQTPRYLIKTRGQQVTLSCSPISGHRSVSWYQQTPGQGLQFLFEYFSETQRNKGNFPGRFSGRQFSNSRSEMNVSTLELGDSALYLCASSFTSGRLYNEQFFGPGTRLTVL.

The CDR3 DNA sequence: TGTGCCAGCAGTTACCGCGGGTCCCCCAAAAACATTCAGTACTTC. Encoded protein: CASSYRGSPKNIQYF. The V gene is TRBV6-5, the J gene TRBJ2-4, with a possible D match to TRBD2 (5 bases). Germline CDR1 and CDR2: MNHEY and SVGAGI. The CDR3 consists of 15 residues. V was trimmed by 2 bases and J by 2 bases, leaving 10 bases between them.

In its sample, this clone was seen a few times. The chain uses TRBV9 and TRBJ2-5, with D maybe TRBD1 (8 bases). V lost 7 bases to trimming and J lost 5 bases, with 21 bases between them. CDR1 and CDR2 from the germline V gene are SGDLS and YYNGEE. CDR3 length: 15 amino acids. As DNA, the CDR3 is TGTGCCAGCTCAGCGACACAGGGGGGGGAGGAGACCCAGTACTTC. Translation gives CASSATQGGEETQYF.

This chain links TRBV2 with TRBJ2-1, with 9 bases that match TRBD1. V lost 1 base to trimming and J lost 10 bases; unmatched junction nucleotides: 5. The CDR3 loop spans 14 amino acids. Germline lookup yields CDR1 SNHLY and CDR2 FYNNEI. The CDR3, as DNA: TGTGCCAGCAGTGAAGGGACAGGGGTACGCGAGCAGTTCTTC. Encoded protein: CASSEGTGVREQFF.

In its sample, this clone was seen a few times. This chain connects TRBV6-1 to TRBJ1-5, with no clear D. Germline loops: CDR1 MNHNS, CDR2 SASEGT. There are 17 residues in the CDR3. With 1 base removed from V and 0 bases from J, the gap between germline ends came to 13 bases. CDR3 region: CASSEGFTGYSNQPQHF. The CDR3 DNA follows: TGTGCCAGCAGTGAAGGATTTACTGGTTATAGCAATCAGCCCCAGCATTTT.

This clone has more than one count but fewer than ten. The genes are TRBV7-2 and TRBJ1-3, with D unresolved. This CDR3 has 15 residues. Trimming shortened V by 1 base and J by 0 bases, and 7 bases separated the two germline ends. CDR1 and CDR2 from the germline V gene are SGHTA and FQGNSA. The CDR3 region is CASSLVRDSGNTIYF. The CDR3 nucleotides read TGTGCCAGCAGCTTAGTCCGGGACTCTGGAAACACCATATATTTT.

The genes are TRBV5-1 and TRBJ2-7; no clear D gene. The CDR3 is 13 amino acids. Germline assignment: CDR1 SGHRS and CDR2 YFSETQ. Trimming stripped 5 bases from V and 7 bases from J, with 16 bases between. The CDR3: CASSIGAPAEQYF. In DNA form, the CDR3 reads TGCGCCAGCAGTATAGGCGCCCCAGCGGAGCAGTACTTC.

This clone occurred a few times. The V and J genes are TRBV5-6 and TRBJ1-5; possibly TRBD1 for D (6 bases). This CDR3 is 15 amino acids long. Germline values: CDR1 SGHDT, CDR2 YYEEEE. Trimming shortened V by 2 bases and J by 6 bases, and 15 bases separated the two germline ends. CDR3 DNA sequence: TGTGCCAGCAGCTTCGGATCGGGGGGCTTTCAGCCCCAGCATTTT. It yields the protein CASSFGSGGFQPQHF. Full variable domain (missing parts from reference TRBV5-6 and TRBJ1-5): DAGVTQSPTHLIKTRGQQVTLRCSPKSGHDTVSWYQQALGQGPQFIFQYYEEEERQRGNFPDRFSGHQFPNYSSELNVNALLLGDSALYLCASSFGSGGFQPQHFGDGTRLSIL.

The V gene is TRBV6-1, the J gene TRBJ1-2, with a weak D call TRBD1 (6 bases). The CDR3 has 15 residues. Germline values: CDR1 MNHNS, CDR2 SASEGT. Trimming pared 1 base from V and 5 bases from J, leaving 14 bases between. Written as DNA, the CDR3 is TGTGCCAGCAGTGAAGAGTTGGGGGCTCGATATGGCTACACCTTC. Residues: CASSEELGARYGYTF.